This T cell receptor beta chain was recorded in a study of cytomegalovirus exposure and HLA in healthy donors. There are 14 residues in the CDR3. Losses at the gene ends were 11 bases for V and 0 bases for J; bases not matched to a gene: 8. Germline V gene sequence: CDR1 MRHNA, CDR2 SNTAGT. As concerns this clone: Antigen specificity is unknown.

Findings and limits, study-wide: Beyond CMV serostatus, there was no information to go on about immune exposure. TCR beta V segments were, for the most part, productive about 87% or about 30% of the time in an earlier analysis.

PCR was performed using 60 Vbeta and 13 Jbeta primers. Assay: immunoSEQ multiplex PCR; the TCRdb copy retains only in-frame clones and omits some. This table has approximately 150,000 clones, approximately 80% appearing once. The material sequenced was PBMCs. The V gene is TRBV6-4, the J gene TRBJ2-7; 9 bases agree with TRBD2. The sequence was collected from a woman aged 40-49 years in good health and CMV-seronegative. CDR3 coding DNA: TGTGCCGGAAATAGCGGGGGATACTCCTACGAGCAGTACTTC. Encoded protein: CAGNSGGYSYEQYF.